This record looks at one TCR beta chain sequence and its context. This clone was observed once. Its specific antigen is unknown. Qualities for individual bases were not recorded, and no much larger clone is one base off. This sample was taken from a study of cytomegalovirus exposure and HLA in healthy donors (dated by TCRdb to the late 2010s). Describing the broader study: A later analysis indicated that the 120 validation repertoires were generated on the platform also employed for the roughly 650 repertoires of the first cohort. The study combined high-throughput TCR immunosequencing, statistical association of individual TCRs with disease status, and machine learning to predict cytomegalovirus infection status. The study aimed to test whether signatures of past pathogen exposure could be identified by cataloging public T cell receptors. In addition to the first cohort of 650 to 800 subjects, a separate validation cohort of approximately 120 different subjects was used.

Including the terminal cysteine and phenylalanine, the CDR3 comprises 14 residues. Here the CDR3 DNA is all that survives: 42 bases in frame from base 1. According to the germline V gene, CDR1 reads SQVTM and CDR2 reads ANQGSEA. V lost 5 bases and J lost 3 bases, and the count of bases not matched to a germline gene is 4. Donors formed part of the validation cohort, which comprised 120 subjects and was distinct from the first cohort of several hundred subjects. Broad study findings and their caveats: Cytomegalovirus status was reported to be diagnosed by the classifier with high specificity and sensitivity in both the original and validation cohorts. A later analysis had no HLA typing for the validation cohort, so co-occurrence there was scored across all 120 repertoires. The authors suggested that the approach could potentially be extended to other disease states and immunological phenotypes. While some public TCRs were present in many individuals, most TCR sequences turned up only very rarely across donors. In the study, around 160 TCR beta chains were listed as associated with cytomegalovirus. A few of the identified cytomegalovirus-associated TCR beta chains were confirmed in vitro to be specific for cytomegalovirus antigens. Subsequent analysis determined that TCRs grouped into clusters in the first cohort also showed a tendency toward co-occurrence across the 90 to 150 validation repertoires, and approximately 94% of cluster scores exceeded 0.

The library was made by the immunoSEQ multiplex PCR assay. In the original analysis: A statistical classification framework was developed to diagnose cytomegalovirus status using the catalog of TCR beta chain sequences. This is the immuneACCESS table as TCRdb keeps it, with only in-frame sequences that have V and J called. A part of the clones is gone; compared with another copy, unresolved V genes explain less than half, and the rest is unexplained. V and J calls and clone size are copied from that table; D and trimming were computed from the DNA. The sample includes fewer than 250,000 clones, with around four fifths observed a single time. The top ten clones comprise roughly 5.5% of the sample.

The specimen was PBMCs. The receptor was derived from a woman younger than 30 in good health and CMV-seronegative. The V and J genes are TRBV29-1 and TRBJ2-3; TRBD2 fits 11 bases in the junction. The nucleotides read TGCAGCGTTACCGGGACTAGCGGTACAGATACGCAGTATTTT. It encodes CSVTGTSGTDTQYF.